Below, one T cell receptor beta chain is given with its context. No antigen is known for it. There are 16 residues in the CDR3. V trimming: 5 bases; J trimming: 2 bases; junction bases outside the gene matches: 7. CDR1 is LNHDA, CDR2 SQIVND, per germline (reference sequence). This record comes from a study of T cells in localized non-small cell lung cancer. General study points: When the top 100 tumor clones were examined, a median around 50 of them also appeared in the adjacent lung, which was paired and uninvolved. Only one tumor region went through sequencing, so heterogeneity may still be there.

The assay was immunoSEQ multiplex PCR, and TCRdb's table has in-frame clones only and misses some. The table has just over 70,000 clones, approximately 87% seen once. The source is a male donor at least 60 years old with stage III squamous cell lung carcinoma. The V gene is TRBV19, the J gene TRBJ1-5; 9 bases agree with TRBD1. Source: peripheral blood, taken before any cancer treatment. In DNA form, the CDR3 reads TGTGCCAGTAGTGCGGACAGGGGAAGAGGCAATCAGCCCCAGCATTTT. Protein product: CASSADRGRGNQPQHF.